This entry lists 15 T cell receptor beta chains sequenced from one sample in a study of T cell repertoires in cytomegalovirus infection. Antigen specificity for these receptors is unknown. TCRdb re-derived calls from the reads in MiXCR, one entry per CDR3 protein. This sample has roughly 700,000 distinct CDR3 sequences; 30% to 40% occur once, and the top ten carry 15% to 20%. Sequencing used cultured PBMCs, obtained from culture after CMV antigen stimulation. These receptors were obtained from a human donor in good health (CMV status not recorded). Some clones in this sample may be carry-over from other donors' samples.

The rearrangement uses TRBV28 and TRBJ1-6; the D gene is possibly TRBD1 (5 bases). CDR1 is MDHEN and CDR2 is SYDVKM in the germline V gene. The length of the CDR3 is 14 residues. Trimming cost V 6 bases and J 10 bases, with 16 bases left between them. CDR3 sequence: CASRGPGEWSPLHF. CDR3 in DNA: TGTGCCAGCAGGGGACCGGGTGAATGGTCACCCCTCCACTTT.

At least ten counts were recorded for this clonotype. The chain joins TRBV7-2 to TRBJ2-3, with 11 bases matching TRBD2. This CDR3 has 19 amino acids. The V segment lost 6 bases and the J segment 4 bases; nucleotides outside the gene matches: 18. Per germline, CDR1 SGHTA and CDR2 FQGNSA. The CDR3 spells CASRNKGNSGRASPDTQYF. For the CDR3, the DNA is TGTGCCAGCAGAAACAAAGGGAATAGCGGGAGGGCCTCCCCAGATACGCAGTATTTT.

This clonotype was recorded a few times. This chain connects TRBV20-1 to TRBJ1-5; D gene uncertain. Trimming stripped 3 bases from V and 0 bases from J, with 12 bases between. The germline V gene has CDR1 DFQATT and CDR2 SNEGSKA (reference sequence). This CDR3 region has 15 residues. The DNA for the CDR3 is TGCAGTGCTAGGGGAATCGGTTATAGCAATCAGCCCCAGCATTTT. As protein: CSARGIGYSNQPQHF.

The rearrangement joins TRBV30 to TRBJ1-5; possibly TRBD1 for D (5 bases). V was cut by 0 bases and J by 5 bases, with 8 bases left in between. The CDR3 consists of 13 residues. Germline CDR1 is GTSNPN and CDR2 is SVGIG (reference sequence). CDR3 loop: CAWSVSGHQPQHF. As DNA, the CDR3 is TGTGCCTGGAGTGTATCAGGGCATCAGCCCCAGCATTTT. The full variable domain, rest sourced from reference TRBV30 and TRBJ1-5, is SQTIHQWPATLVQPVGSPLSLECTVEGTSNPNLYWYRQAAGRGLQLLFYSVGIGQISSEVPQNLSASRPQDRQFILSSKKLLLSDSGFYLCAWSVSGHQPQHFGDGTRLSIL.

There are a few counts of this clonotype. This rearrangement joins TRBV7-2 to TRBJ2-7; possible D gene TRBD1, 9 bases. CDR3 size: 16 residues. V dropped 5 bases and J dropped 9 bases, with 26 bases sitting between them. CDR1 and CDR2 (germline): SGHTA, FQGNSA. This chain's CDR3 is CASSREGQGGERAQYF. The CDR3 nucleotides are TGTGCCAGCAGCCGGGAGGGACAGGGTGGCGAACGAGCGCAGTACTTC.

This clonotype was seen only a few times. This sequence joins TRBV10-3 and TRBJ2-1, with 9 bases that match TRBD1. CDR1 and CDR2 (germline): ENHRY, SYGVKD. The V and J ends lost 4 bases and 2 bases, in that order; junction bases with no gene match: 6. The CDR3 totals 16 residues. The CDR3 here is CAISGSGDRAYNEQFF. The CDR3 DNA reads TGTGCCATCAGTGGCTCGGGGGACAGGGCCTACAATGAGCAGTTCTTC.

This clonotype was seen ten or more times. The CDR3 nucleotides read TGTGCCAGCAGCTTCGGACTAGCGGGGGGCCTACAGACCCAGTACTTC. Its translation is CASSFGLAGGLQTQYF. This sequence joins TRBV7-8 and TRBJ2-5; 14 bases line up with TRBD2. Germline lookup yields CDR1 SGHVS and CDR2 FQNEAQ. V dropped 3 bases and J dropped 6; count of bases not matched to a gene: 6. CDR3 length: 16 amino acids.

The chain uses TRBV2 and TRBJ2-1; D is tentatively TRBD1 or TRBD2 (6 bases each). Per the germline V gene, CDR1 is SNHLY and CDR2 is FYNNEI. The CDR3 has 14 amino acids. V dropped 8 bases and J dropped 9 bases, with 20 bases sitting between them. CDR3 sequence reads: CASGPTRGLPEQFF. The CDR3 DNA reads TGTGCCAGCGGCCCGACTAGGGGGTTACCTGAGCAGTTCTTC.

The table lists this clonotype with a few counts. The chain combines TRBV27 with TRBJ1-2; D perhaps matches TRBD1 (5 bases). The germline CDR1 and CDR2 sequences are MNHEY and SMNVEV (reference sequence). V lost 5 bases and J lost 2, with 15 bases in between. The CDR3 covers 15 residues. The CDR3 DNA follows: TGTGCCAGCAGTCCGACGGGGCGGAGAAACTATGGCTACACCTTC. Protein sequence: CASSPTGRRNYGYTF.

CDR3 bases: TGTGCCAGCAGTTACCGGCAGAGAAACAGGGGGGGCTCCTACGAGCAGTACTTC. This encodes CASSYRQRNRGGSYEQYF. The chain employs TRBV6-5 and TRBJ2-7; D perhaps matches TRBD1 (8 bases). Trimming cost V 2 bases and J 0 bases, with 20 bases left between them. CDR3 length equals 18 residues. Per germline, CDR1 MNHEY and CDR2 SVGAGI.

Ten or more counts support this clonotype. CDR3 DNA sequence: TGTGCCAGCAGCTTATGGCTGGGTTACGAGCAGTACTTC. Amino acids: CASSLWLGYEQYF. The rearrangement links TRBV7-2 to TRBJ2-7; unclear D gene. Between the trimmed V and J ends, which lost 2 bases and 4 bases, there was a span of 9 bases. The CDR3 contains 13 residues. Germline-derived CDR1 and CDR2 are SGHTA and FQGNSA.

There are a few counts of this clonotype. The gene calls are TRBV6-6 and TRBJ1-5, with a weak D call TRBD1 (6 bases). Trimming pared 2 bases from V and 7 bases from J, leaving 15 bases between. Per germline, CDR1 MNHNY and CDR2 SVGAGI (reference sequence). This CDR3 is 15 amino acids long. Here the CDR3 DNA reads TGTGCCAGCAGTTACGGTTCAGGGGATCAGCAGCCCCAGCATTTT. It translates to CASSYGSGDQQPQHF.

This clonotype was seen ten or more times. The J gene is TRBJ2-1, the V gene TRBV7-2; D gene uncertain. This CDR3 is built from 14 residues. V gave up 1 base and J gave up 8 bases, with 12 bases separating them. CDR1 and CDR2 (germline): SGHTA, FQGNSA. The CDR3 is CASSLGGHGYEQFF. CDR3 nucleotides: TGTGCCAGCAGCTTAGGCGGTCACGGCTATGAGCAGTTCTTC. Supplemented by reference TRBV7-2 and TRBJ2-1, the full variable domain reads GAGVSQSPSNKVTEKGKDVELRCDPISGHTALYWYRQSLGQGLEFLIYFQGNSAPDKSGLPSDRFSAERTGGSVSTLTIQRTQQEDSAVYLCASSLGGHGYEQFFGPGTRLTVL.

The V call is TRBV15, the J call TRBJ1-2; D is perhaps TRBD1 (5 bases). The V end lost 2 bases, the J end lost 7 bases, and 17 bases lay between the germline ends. Per germline, CDR1 LNHNV and CDR2 YYDKDF (reference sequence). The CDR3 runs 15 residues. Here the CDR3 DNA reads TGTGCCACCAGCAGAACCCCCGAGACAGTTTCTGGCTACACCTTC. It encodes CATSRTPETVSGYTF.

This clonotype was seen at least ten times. The chain recombines TRBV12-3 or TRBV12-4 with TRBJ1-2, with 7 positions matching TRBD1. The CDR3 runs 13 residues. Losses at the gene ends were 6 bases for V and 4 bases for J; bases not matched to a gene: 5. The DNA for the CDR3 is TGTGCCAGCAGCTTGGGACAGACCTATGGCTACACCTTC. It encodes CASSLGQTYGYTF.